This entry describes one T cell receptor beta chain. TCRdb keeps only in-frame clones here, not all; method: immunoSEQ multiplex PCR. The table shows about 130,000 clones, with more than 75% occurring only once. The sample belongs to a study of blood T cell repertoires in COVID-19. The trim removed 4 bases at V and 7 bases at J, leaving 11 bases unmatched. This CDR3 contains 15 residues. Germline V gene sequence: CDR1 SGDLS, CDR2 YYNGEE. The chain joins TRBV9 to TRBJ2-7, with 10 nucleotides matching TRBD1. Sequenced material: peripheral blood. The sequence was collected from a woman aged 55-69 years with acute or convalescent COVID-19. Here the CDR3 reads CASSPIGTGVGEQYF. The CDR3 DNA reads as TGTGCCAGCAGCCCCATAGGGACAGGGGTCGGAGAGCAGTACTTC.